Each of the 23 T cell receptor beta chains below was sequenced from the same sample in a study of PD-1 blockade in classical Hodgkin lymphoma. Exposure to brentuximab vedotin varied, and each patient had relapsed following autologous stem cell transplantation. This table comes from immunoSEQ multiplex PCR, and its TCRdb copy is limited to in-frame clones, with some not included. The profile covers over 60,000 clones, with 71% appearing a single time and 7.5% to 10% taken by the ten largest. The sample in question was peripheral blood mononuclear cells (PBMCs), obtained before the second cycle of nivolumab. These receptors originate from a human donor with classical Hodgkin lymphoma.

This chain joins TRBV30 and TRBJ2-3, with 7 nucleotides matching TRBD1. V lost 4 bases, J lost 2 bases, and 9 bases stayed unmatched. Germline V gene data show CDR1 as GTSNPN and CDR2 as SVGIG (reference sequence). This CDR3 is 15 amino acids long. DNA for the CDR3: TGTGCCTGGACCGTCGGACAGGCGATCACAGATACGCAGTATTTT. This translates into CAWTVGQAITDTQYF.

This sequence joins TRBV7-6 and TRBJ1-1; D is uncertain. V was trimmed by 5 bases and J by 3 bases, leaving 13 bases between them. There are 14 residues in the CDR3. Germline-derived CDR1 and CDR2 are SGHVS and FNYEAQ. The CDR3 here is CASSPSRADTEAFF. The CDR3 bases are TGTGCCAGCAGCCCAAGTCGGGCGGACACTGAAGCTTTCTTT.

This clone was seen a few times. The chain is built from TRBV11-3 and TRBJ2-5; TRBD1 matches at 9 bases. Unmatched junction bases numbered 3, after V lost 0 bases and J lost 4 bases. The length of the CDR3 is 15 residues. CDR1 and CDR2 from the germline V gene are SGHNT and YENEEA. The CDR3 bases are TGTGCCAGCAGCTTAGACCTGACAGGGGGAGAGACCCAGTACTTC. Translated, it gives CASSLDLTGGETQYF. Filled out from reference TRBV11-3 and TRBJ2-5, the complete variable domain reads EAGVVQSPRYKIIEKKQPVAFWCNPISGHNTLYWYLQNLGQGPELLIRYENEEAVDDSQLPKDRFSAERLKGVDSTLKIQPAELGDSAVYLCASSLDLTGGETQYFGPGTRLLVL.

The count of this clone is one. The chain combines TRBV15 with TRBJ1-2; D unclear. CDR1 is LNHNV and CDR2 is YYDKDF in the germline V gene (reference sequence). The CDR3 is 13 residues long. V was trimmed by 1 base and J by 3 bases, leaving 6 bases between them. CDR3 DNA sequence: TGTGCCACCAGCAGAGGGGGAGACTATGGCTACACCTTC. Translated, it gives CATSRGGDYGYTF.

As to this clone: At one boundary the junction diverges from the germline segment, which might be a read error. This chain joins TRBV7-9 and TRBJ1-1; D is uncertain. The CDR3 is 13 amino acids. The germline V gene encodes CDR1 SEHNR and CDR2 FQNEAQ (reference sequence). CDR3 sequence (DNA): TGCGCCAGCAGCCAAGATCTCGCCCTGGGAGCTTTCTTT. Residues: CASSQDLALGAFF.

This chain links TRBV7-6 with TRBJ2-3; the D gene is possibly TRBD2 (6 bases). Germline CDR1 reads SGHVS; CDR2 reads FNYEAQ. CDR3 length: 12 residues. The germline V and J ends were trimmed by 8 bases and 15 bases, with 21 bases remaining between them. The CDR3 sequence is CASRPGTSWLYF. Written as DNA, the CDR3 is TGTGCCAGCCGTCCCGGGACTTCCTGGTTATATTTT.

The rearrangement uses TRBV5-1 and TRBJ1-1, with TRBD1 as a possible D gene (6 bases). Trimming stripped 4 bases from V and 6 bases from J, with 16 bases between. The germline CDR1 and CDR2 sequences are SGHRS and YFSETQ. This CDR3 has 14 amino acids. CDR3 bases: TGCGCCAGCAGCGTTACGCAGGGGAAATCTGAAGCTTTCTTT. Protein: CASSVTQGKSEAFF.

The chain recombines TRBV5-8 with TRBJ2-7; TRBD1 agrees at 7 bases. Per the germline V gene, CDR1 is SGHTS and CDR2 is YDEGEE. The V and J ends lost 4 bases and 2 bases, in that order; junction bases with no gene match: 6. This CDR3 spans 14 amino acids. The CDR3 protein is CASSPGQDPYEQYF. Here the CDR3 DNA reads TGTGCCAGCAGCCCCGGACAGGACCCCTACGAGCAGTACTTC.

V usage is TRBV5-6 and J usage is TRBJ2-3; TRBD2 is a possible D gene (5 bases). Trimming shortened V by 0 bases and J by 2 bases, and 13 bases separated the two germline ends. This CDR3 is 16 amino acids long. Germline V gene data show CDR1 as SGHDT and CDR2 as YYEEEE. The CDR3 DNA sequence: TGTGCCAGCAGCTTGGCCGGCCTAGCCATCACAGATACGCAGTATTTT. It encodes CASSLAGLAITDTQYF. Combining the CDR3 with reference TRBV5-6 and TRBJ2-3 gives the whole variable domain DAGVTQSPTHLIKTRGQQVTLRCSPKSGHDTVSWYQQALGQGPQFIFQYYEEEERQRGNFPDRFSGHQFPNYSSELNVNALLLGDSALYLCASSLAGLAITDTQYFGPGTRLTVL.

With respect to this clone: Compared with germline, one end of the junction differs, possibly owing to a read error. This sequence joins TRBV6-6 and TRBJ1-2; 9 bases align to TRBD1. Germline V gene sequence: CDR1 MNHNY, CDR2 SVGAGI (reference sequence). The CDR3 spans 14 residues. CDR3 protein: CAGSTATGGQGYTF. Written as DNA, the CDR3 is TGTGCCGGCAGTACGGCGACAGGGGGACAGGGCTACACCTTC.

This clone showed up many times. The rearrangement links TRBV5-1 to TRBJ1-4; TRBD1 agrees at 9 bases. Germline CDR1 and CDR2: SGHRS and YFSETQ. With 1 base clipped from V and 4 bases from J, the junction kept 2 bases outside the gene matches. The CDR3 has 15 residues. CDR3 in amino acids: CASSLTTGGNEKLFF. CDR3 nucleotides: TGCGCCAGCAGCTTGACGACAGGGGGTAATGAAAAACTGTTTTTT. Using reference TRBV5-1 and TRBJ1-4 for the parts outside the CDR3, the full variable domain is KAGVTQTPRYLIKTRGQQVTLSCSPISGHRSVSWYQQTPGQGLQFLFEYFSETQRNKGNFPGRFSGRQFSNSRSEMNVSTLELGDSALYLCASSLTTGGNEKLFFGSGTQLSVL.

As for this clone: Within the sample, other DNA sequences also encode this same CDR3. The J gene is TRBJ1-1, the V gene TRBV27; D is possibly TRBD1 (6 bases). The V gene's germline CDR1 is MNHEY and CDR2 SMNVEV (reference sequence). The ends were cut back, 1 base at V and 7 bases at J, with 16 bases in the middle. The CDR3 contains 15 residues. The CDR3 reads CASSLWADRALEAFF. CDR3 DNA: TGTGCCAGCAGTTTATGGGCGGACAGAGCTCTTGAAGCTTTCTTT.

CDR3 DNA sequence: TGTGCCAGCAGCCCTTCTTCGGGGACAACAGCCTACGAGCAGTACTTC. Encoded protein: CASSPSSGTTAYEQYF. The rearrangement links TRBV27 to TRBJ2-7, with a weak D call TRBD1 (6 bases). Germline V gives CDR1 MNHEY, CDR2 SMNVEV (reference sequence). V lost 6 bases and J 2 bases, leaving 20 bases between the germline ends. CDR3 length equals 16 residues.

The gene calls are TRBV7-8 and TRBJ2-3, with TRBD2 matching over 11 bases. Germline V gives CDR1 SGHVS, CDR2 FQNEAQ. Losses at the gene ends were 5 bases for V and 0 bases for J; bases not matched to a gene: 4. There are 16 residues in the CDR3. CDR3 amino acids: CASSTLAGGSTDTQYF. The CDR3 bases are TGTGCCAGCAGCACTCTAGCGGGAGGCAGCACAGATACGCAGTATTTT. Full variable domain (remainder filled in from reference TRBV7-8 and TRBJ2-3): GAGVSQSPRYKVAKRGQDVALRCDPISGHVSLFWYQQALGQGPEFLTYFQNEAQLDKSGLPSDRFFAERPEGSVSTLKIQRTQQEDSAVYLCASSTLAGGSTDTQYFGPGTRLTVL.

The chain uses TRBV19 and TRBJ1-2, with a possible D match to TRBD1 (6 bases). The CDR3 totals 16 residues. Germline V gene lookup returns CDR1 LNHDA and CDR2 SQIVND (reference sequence). Trimming stripped 6 bases from V and 4 bases from J, with 21 bases between. The CDR3: CASRGLHRTEGYGYTF. The CDR3 DNA is TGTGCCAGTAGGGGCCTCCACCGGACAGAAGGCTATGGCTACACCTTC.

The chain couples TRBV6-6 to TRBJ2-5, with TRBD2 as a possible D gene (7 bases). The V and J ends lost 5 bases and 3 bases respectively, with 16 bases between them. This CDR3 is built from 15 residues. Germline loops: CDR1 MNHNY, CDR2 SVGAGI (reference sequence). CDR3 in DNA: TGTGCCAGCAGTAGCTCCGGGGGGCGGAAAGAGACCCAGTACTTC. It yields the protein CASSSSGGRKETQYF.

The chain links TRBV6-5 to TRBJ2-5; the match to TRBD2 covers 8 bases. The CDR3 consists of 14 residues. Germline loops: CDR1 MNHEY, CDR2 SVGAGI. After removal of 6 bases from V and 1 base from J, the junction contained 4 bases not matched to a gene. Here the CDR3 reads CASSRGGAQETQYF. The CDR3 DNA sequence: TGTGCCAGCAGCCGGGGGGGGGCCCAAGAGACCCAGTACTTC.

The chain employs TRBV13 and TRBJ1-1; D remains unclear. Germline CDR1 PRHDT, CDR2 FYEKMQ (reference sequence). The V gene lost 4 bases and the J gene lost 1 base, with 7 bases spanning the gap. The CDR3 consists of 13 residues. The CDR3 nucleotides are TGTGCCAGCAGCTCATATAGGAACACTGAAGCTTTCTTT. This codes for CASSSYRNTEAFF. Together with reference TRBV13 and TRBJ1-1, the CDR3 gives the full variable domain: AAGVIQSPRHLIKEKRETATLKCYPIPRHDTVYWYQQGPGQDPQFLISFYEKMQSDKGSIPDRFSAQQFSDYHSELNMSSLELGDSALYFCASSSYRNTEAFFGQGTRLTVV.

J is TRBJ1-1 and V is TRBV7-9, with TRBD1 matching 8 bases. V was clipped by 4 bases and J by 4 bases; unmatched bases: 5. In germline, CDR1 is SEHNR, CDR2 FQNEAQ (reference sequence). This CDR3 is built from 14 residues. CDR3 nucleotide sequence: TGTGCCAGCAGCTCTACAGGGGGGCTCACTGAAGCTTTCTTT. Its protein is CASSSTGGLTEAFF.

In DNA form, the CDR3 reads TGCGCCAGCAGCTCGACAGGGGATTGGGGCTACACCTTC. The encoded protein is CASSSTGDWGYTF. The rearrangement joins TRBV5-1 to TRBJ1-2; 8 bases fit TRBD1. V shed 3 bases and J 8 bases; nucleotides not matched to a gene: 6. CDR1 is SGHRS and CDR2 is YFSETQ in the germline V gene. The CDR3 totals 13 residues.

CDR3 sequence reads: CASSLGRNYGYTF. The CDR3 nucleotides are TGTGCCAGCAGTTTGGGACGGAACTATGGCTACACCTTC. This chain links TRBV28 with TRBJ1-2, with D possibly matching TRBD1 (5 bases). Germline loops: CDR1 MDHEN, CDR2 SYDVKM. With 3 bases removed from V and 2 bases from J, the gap between germline ends came to 7 bases. The CDR3 contains 13 residues.

This clone was observed a handful of times. The CDR3 is CAWSLRGQGGNSPLHF. CDR3 nucleotides: TGTGCCTGGAGTCTCCGGGGACAGGGGGGTAATTCACCCCTCCACTTT. V usage is TRBV30 and J usage is TRBJ1-6, with 11 bases lining up with TRBD1. Unmatched junction bases numbered 6, after V lost 2 bases and J lost 6 bases. Germline V gene data show CDR1 as GTSNPN and CDR2 as SVGIG (reference sequence). The CDR3 has 16 amino acids. The full variable domain, with the rest looked up from reference TRBV30 and TRBJ1-6, is SQTIHQWPATLVQPVGSPLSLECTVEGTSNPNLYWYRQAAGRGLQLLFYSVGIGQISSEVPQNLSASRPQDRQFILSSKKLLLSDSGFYLCAWSLRGQGGNSPLHFGNGTRLTVT.

The DNA of the CDR3 is TGCGCCAGCAGTGAAGGAGGGATGGAAGCTTTCTTT. Translated: CASSEGGMEAFF. The rearrangement joins TRBV10-2 to TRBJ1-1; D remains unclear. Per the germline V gene, CDR1 is WSHSY and CDR2 is SAAADI. The CDR3 spans 12 residues. Trimming pared 3 bases from V and 8 bases from J, leaving 10 bases between.